A selection of T cell receptor beta chains follows, all from one sample in a study of CD4 T cell repertoires in COVID-19. Measured with immunoSEQ multiplex PCR; TCRdb has only the in-frame clones, and not every one. The sample holds around 22,000 clones, roughly 91% seen once. The sample in question was central memory CD4+ T cells from blood, obtained before the COVID-19 pandemic. These TCRs come from a human donor who had COVID-19. Each CDR3 is given with its conserved first and last residue. A D gene is named only where the DNA matches it firmly. Only part of the rows carry a size: once, few, many, or a class if the clone is expanded.

clone_size,j_call,d_call,v_call,cdr3_nt,cdr3_aa
.,TRBJ1-1,TRBD1,TRBV6-5,TGTGCCAGCAGCCGTACAGGGGGCGCGTCTTTCTTT,CASSRTGGASFF
.,TRBJ2-6,TRBD1,TRBV19,TGTGCCAGTACCCCCCAGGGGGCTGGGGCCAACGTCCTGACTTTC,CASTPQGAGANVLTF
.,TRBJ1-1,.,TRBV6-5,TGTGCCAGCAGCCGACCCACGGGAGGGGAAGCTTTCTTT,CASSRPTGGEAFF
.,TRBJ2-2,TRBD1,TRBV11-2,TGTGCCAGCAGCCGGGACAGGGCGGACACCGGGGAGCTGTTTTTT,CASSRDRADTGELFF
.,TRBJ1-6,TRBD1,TRBV19,TGTGCCAGTAGTACTTCCGACAGGGGGCGCCCACCCCTCCACTTT,CASSTSDRGRPPLHF
.,TRBJ1-2,TRBD1,TRBV23-1,TGCGCCAGCAGTCACCCGCCTGACAGGGGAAGGGGCTACACCTTC,CASSHPPDRGRGYTF
.,TRBJ1-1,.,TRBV7-8,TGTGCCAGCAGCTTATTGTCCAGGGATGCTTTCTTT,CASSLLSRDAFF
few,TRBJ1-6,TRBD1,TRBV16,TGTGCCAGCAGCCAATCTCCCCAGGGGGTAGAGTCACCCCTCCACTTT,CASSQSPQGVESPLHF
few,TRBJ1-2,.,TRBV19,TGTGCCAGTAGTATGGCCAGGGACTATGGCTACACCTTC,CASSMARDYGYTF
once,TRBJ2-7,TRBD2,TRBV5-1,TGCGCCAGCACCCAGACTAGCGGTAACTACGAGCAGTACTTC,CASTQTSGNYEQYF
.,TRBJ2-5,TRBD1,TRBV7-7,TGTGCCAGCAGCTCGGACAGGGATGAGACCCAGTACTTC,CASSSDRDETQYF
once,TRBJ2-6,TRBD2,TRBV19,TGTGCCAGTAGTCCCTTAGCGGGAGGGAGCTCTGGGGCCAACGTCCTGACTTTC,CASSPLAGGSSGANVLTF
.,TRBJ2-7,.,TRBV6-1,TGTGCCAGCAGTGTGGCGGGACAGACCTACGAGCAGTACTTC,CASSVAGQTYEQYF
.,TRBJ2-1,TRBD2,TRBV10-1,TGCGCCAGCAGTCCGCGGACTAGCGGCTACAATGAGCAGTTCTTC,CASSPRTSGYNEQFF
.,TRBJ2-5,TRBD1,TRBV5-4,TGTGCCAGCAGCACCTGGGACAGGGAGAGGGAGACCCAGTACTTC,CASSTWDRERETQYF
.,TRBJ1-2,.,TRBV6-5,TGTGCCAGCAGGGTCGGGACATTCTATGGCTACACCTTC,CASRVGTFYGYTF
.,TRBJ1-1,.,TRBV19,TGTGCCAGTAGTATAGAGAACGGACAGCAAGCTTTCTTT,CASSIENGQQAFF
.,TRBJ2-1,TRBD1,TRBV6-5,TGTGCCAGCAGCACCGACAGGGTTCAATCCCAGTTCTTC,CASSTDRVQSQFF
.,TRBJ1-2,.,TRBV25-1,TGTGCCAGCAGTCCCAGGGTGGGCTACACCTTC,CASSPRVGYTF
.,TRBJ2-7,TRBD1,TRBV20-1,TGCAGTGCTCAGGGGGCGTACGAGCAGTACTTC,CSAQGAYEQYF
.,TRBJ1-3,.,TRBV11-2,TGTGCCAGCAGCCCGCCCAGGATGCGCCCCACCATATATTTT,CASSPPRMRPTIYF
.,TRBJ1-1,TRBD1,TRBV27,TGTGCCAGCAAAAGGGGACAGGGGGTCGTTGAAGCTTTCTTT,CASKRGQGVVEAFF
few,TRBJ1-2,TRBD1,TRBV7-2,TGTGCCAGCAGCCCCGGACAGGACTATGGCTACACCTTC,CASSPGQDYGYTF
.,TRBJ2-3,TRBD2,TRBV5-4,TGTGCCAGCAGCCCGACCTTACTAGCGGGGGGAACAGATACGCAGTATTTT,CASSPTLLAGGTDTQYF
.,TRBJ2-3,TRBD2,TRBV9,TGTGCCAGCAGCGTATCCAGCGGCGGGAGTCGGACAGATACGCAGTATTTT,CASSVSSGGSRTDTQYF
.,TRBJ1-5,TRBD1,TRBV6-1,TGTGCGACAGGGTTTAGCAATCAGCCCCAGCATTTT,CATGFSNQPQHF
.,TRBJ2-1,TRBD1,TRBV19,TGTGCCAGTAGTATTGATCGTTGGACAGGGGTTTCGAGTGAGCAGTTCTTC,CASSIDRWTGVSSEQFF
.,TRBJ2-7,TRBD2,TRBV28,TGTGCCAGCAGTTTACGGACTAGCCACTTCTACGAGCAGTACTTC,CASSLRTSHFYEQYF
.,TRBJ1-5,.,TRBV10-2,TGCGCCAGCAGTGGGTCGCAGGGAAGCAATCAGCCCCAGCATTTT,CASSGSQGSNQPQHF
.,TRBJ1-2,TRBD1,TRBV28,TGTGCCAGCAGGACAGGGGGCGCGAGGCATGGCTACACCTTC,CASRTGGARHGYTF
.,TRBJ2-3,.,TRBV19,TGTGCCAGTAGTGGGGGGTATGACGCAGATACGCAGTATTTT,CASSGGYDADTQYF
.,TRBJ1-2,.,TRBV30,TGTGCCTGGAGTGGCGGGTTCGATGGGAGCTACACCTTC,CAWSGGFDGSYTF
.,TRBJ2-7,TRBD2,TRBV11-1,TGTGCCAGCGGCCGTGGGCGGGAGGGCCGATACGAGCAGTACTTC,CASGRGREGRYEQYF
.,TRBJ1-5,TRBD1,TRBV6-6,TGTGCCAGCAGGCCGACAGGGGGCAGTCAGCCCCAGCATTTT,CASRPTGGSQPQHF
.,TRBJ1-2,.,TRBV7-2,TGTGCCAGCAGCTTAGTCCCCTTAGCTAACTATGGCTACACCTTC,CASSLVPLANYGYTF
once,TRBJ1-5,.,TRBV19,TGTGCCAGTAGTCCCGACAGGAATCAGCCCCAGCATTTT,CASSPDRNQPQHF
.,TRBJ2-3,TRBD2,TRBV2,TGTGCCAGCGGCCGGGAGGTAGGCACAGATACGCAGTATTTT,CASGREVGTDTQYF
.,TRBJ2-2,.,TRBV15,TGTGCCACCAGCAGAGATCGCACCGGGGAGCTGTTTTTT,CATSRDRTGELFF
.,TRBJ1-2,.,TRBV30,TGTGCCTGGAGTGTGGGGGCCTATGGCTACACCTTC,CAWSVGAYGYTF
.,TRBJ1-4,TRBD1,TRBV19,TGTGCCAGTAGCGACGGGCAGGGGGCTGAAAAACTGTTTTTT,CASSDGQGAEKLFF
.,TRBJ2-1,TRBD1,TRBV5-1,TGCGCCAGCAGCATGACAGGGGATCAGTCCAATGAGCAGTTCTTC,CASSMTGDQSNEQFF
.,TRBJ2-7,.,TRBV6-5,TGTGCCAGCAGGATCGGACGGGACTACGAGCAGTACTTC,CASRIGRDYEQYF
once,TRBJ2-1,TRBD1,TRBV19,TGTGCCAGTAGTTCCGGGACAGGGGGGTACAATGAGCAGTTCTTC,CASSSGTGGYNEQFF
once,TRBJ1-6,TRBD1,TRBV27,TGTGCCAGCAGGGACAGGGGGAATTCACCCCTCCACTTT,CASRDRGNSPLHF
.,TRBJ1-1,.,TRBV27,TGTGCCAGCAGTTTAGGCGCCGGGAAAAACACTGAAGCTTTCTTT,CASSLGAGKNTEAFF
.,TRBJ1-1,.,TRBV6-5,TGTGCCAGCACCGCCGCCGGGAACACTGAAGCTTTCTTT,CASTAAGNTEAFF
.,TRBJ2-3,TRBD1,TRBV14,TGTGCCAGCAGTGACAGGGTGACAGATACGCAGTATTTT,CASSDRVTDTQYF
.,TRBJ2-3,.,TRBV5-1,TGCGCCAGCAGCTTGAGTACAGGGAGCGCAGATACGCAGTATTTT,CASSLSTGSADTQYF
.,TRBJ1-5,TRBD1,TRBV7-9,TGTGCCAGCAGCCCAGCCGGGACAGTCAATCAGCCCCAGCATTTT,CASSPAGTVNQPQHF
.,TRBJ1-2,.,TRBV19,TGTGCCAGTAGTATAGGACAGACCTATGGCTACACCTTC,CASSIGQTYGYTF
.,TRBJ2-3,TRBD1,TRBV28,TGTGCCAGCAGTCTGACAGGGGGGACGCAAGATACGCAGTATTTT,CASSLTGGTQDTQYF
.,TRBJ2-3,.,TRBV11-2,TGTGCCAGCAGCGGAAGGGGAACAGATACGCAGTATTTT,CASSGRGTDTQYF
.,TRBJ1-1,.,TRBV6-5,TGTGCCAGCAGTCAGGACACTGAAGCTTTCTTT,CASSQDTEAFF
.,TRBJ2-7,TRBD1,TRBV6-1,TGTGCCAGCAGTGGCCAGGGGGCCCACGAGCAGTACTTC,CASSGQGAHEQYF
.,TRBJ2-7,TRBD2,TRBV2,TGTGCCAGCAGTGGTAGCGGGAAGCTCGAGCAGTACTTC,CASSGSGKLEQYF
.,TRBJ1-2,.,TRBV7-9,TGTGCCAGAACAAATGGCTACACCTTC,CARTNGYTF
.,TRBJ2-5,.,TRBV15,TGTGCCACCAGCAGAACAACGACTCCGGCGGGAGAGACCCAGTACTTC,CATSRTTTPAGETQYF